The clone carrying this TCR beta chain was detected many times. As yet, its antigen is unknown. CDR1 is SNHLY and CDR2 is FYNNEI in the germline V gene. CDR3 length: 11 residues. The V segment lost 6 bases and the J segment 12 bases; nucleotides outside the gene matches: 5. The entry originates in a study of T cells in Graves' hyperthyroidism and ophthalmopathy. The study, taken as a whole, reports: Separation of ophthalmopathy from stable hyperthyroidism was achieved by a 13 V-J model.

Participants, patients aged 18 to 65, had newly diagnosed hyperthyroidism with a duration under 2 months. Lactation, pregnancy, other autoimmune disease or uncontrolled infection led to exclusion of patients. The blood sample dates from first hyperthyroidism diagnosis, preceding any ophthalmopathy symptoms. Amplified TCR beta CDR3 regions derived from RNA transcripts. The HTBI primer set was used in a first-round RT-PCR of the TCR CDR3. TCRdb re-derived calls from the multiplex PCR reads in MiXCR, one entry per CDR3 protein. Among some 600,000 distinct CDR3 sequences listed, around 14% were seen once.

The sequenced material came from blood. The chain combines TRBV2 with TRBJ1-1; 9 nucleotides align to TRBD1. The sequence derives from a woman between 25 and 40 years old with Graves' hyperthyroidism that later progressed to Graves' ophthalmopathy. The CDR3 coding sequence is TGTGCCAGCAGGGGACAGGGTGAGACTTTCTTT. Residues: CASRGQGETFF.